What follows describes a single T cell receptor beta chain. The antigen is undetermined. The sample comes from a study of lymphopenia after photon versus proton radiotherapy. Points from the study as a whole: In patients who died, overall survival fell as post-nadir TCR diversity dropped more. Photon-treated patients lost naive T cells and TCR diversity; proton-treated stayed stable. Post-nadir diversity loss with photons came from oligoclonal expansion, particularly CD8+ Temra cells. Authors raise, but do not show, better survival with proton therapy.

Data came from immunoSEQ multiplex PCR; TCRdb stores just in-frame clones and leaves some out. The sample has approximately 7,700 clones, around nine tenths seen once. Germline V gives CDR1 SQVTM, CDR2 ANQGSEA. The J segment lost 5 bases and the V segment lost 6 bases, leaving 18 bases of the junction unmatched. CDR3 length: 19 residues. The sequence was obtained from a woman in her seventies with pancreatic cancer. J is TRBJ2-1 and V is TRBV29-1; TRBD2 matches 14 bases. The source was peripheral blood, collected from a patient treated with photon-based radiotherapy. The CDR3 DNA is TGCAGCGTCCTACCGTTCCTTCTTCCGGGACTAGCGGGGGACAATGAGCAGTTCTTC. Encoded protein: CSVLPFLLPGLAGDNEQFF.